This entry describes one T cell receptor (beta chain). Its binding antigen is unknown. There are no base qualities to consult, and no much larger clone falls within one base. This entry comes from a study of cytomegalovirus exposure and HLA in healthy donors (dated by TCRdb to 2015 to 2018). Study-wide context: A later analysis indicated that the 130 or so validation repertoires were generated on the platform also employed for the roughly 650 repertoires of the first cohort. The study aimed to test whether signatures of past pathogen exposure could be identified by cataloging public T cell receptors. Along with the roughly 670-subject first cohort, a separate validation cohort of about 110 different subjects was used. High-throughput TCR immunosequencing, statistical association of individual TCRs with disease status, and machine learning were combined to predict cytomegalovirus infection status. General conclusions and limits of the study: All 130 or so repertoires were used to score co-occurrence in the validation cohort in a later analysis, because that analysis had no HLA typing for the cohort. In the study, some 160 TCR beta chains were listed as associated with cytomegalovirus. A few of the identified cytomegalovirus-associated TCR beta chains were confirmed in vitro to be specific for cytomegalovirus antigens. In a later analysis, TCRs clustered in the first cohort were found to also tend to co-occur in the 120 or so validation repertoires, with 85% to 95% of cluster scores above 0. The classifier was reported to diagnose cytomegalovirus status with high specificity and sensitivity in both the original cohort and the validation cohort. According to the authors, the approach could potentially be generalized to other disease states and immunological phenotypes. While some public TCRs were present in many individuals, most TCR sequences turned up only very rarely across donors.

Libraries were made using the immunoSEQ multiplex PCR assay. Processing in the source paper ran as follows. A statistical classification framework was developed to diagnose cytomegalovirus status using the catalog of TCR beta chain sequences. TCRdb obtained this table from immuneACCESS and retained in-frame rearrangements with V and J assigned. These tables miss some clones; where compared with another copy, unresolved V genes account for less than half of the shortfall, and the remainder is unexplained. The DNA was the basis for D and trimming; V, J and clone size are from that table. This sample holds some 120,000 clones; about 91% were observed only once. Of the sample, around 1.2% is held by the ten largest clones. The donors belonged to the validation cohort of around 110 subjects, which was separate from the roughly 680-subject first cohort. For CDR1 and CDR2, the germline V gene (reference sequence) lists LNHDA and SQIVND. The CDR3 measures 14 amino acids from cysteine to phenylalanine. Only the CDR3 DNA is retained, 42 bases long and in frame from the first base. Ends trimmed: V by 4 bases, J by 12 bases; bases unmatched to a gene: 9.

The material sequenced was PBMCs. The chain joins TRBV19 to TRBJ2-1, and 10 bases in between align with TRBD2. The clonotype was recovered from a young woman in good health and CMV-seronegative. The CDR3 protein sequence reads: CASSSLAGAGRQFF. The base sequence is TGTGCCAGTAGTAGTCTAGCGGGAGCCGGGCGGCAGTTCTTC.